A single sample is the source of the 20 T cell receptor beta chains below, sequenced in a study of T cell responses to AZD1222 COVID-19 vaccine. Libraries were prepared by immunoSEQ multiplex PCR; TCRdb keeps only in-frame clonotypes and omits some of them. The table shows more than 90,000 clones, with approximately 90% occurring only once. The sequencing used peripheral blood, collected 28 days after the second AZD1222 dose. Receptor source: an adult who received the AZD1222 COVID-19 vaccine.

This sequence joins TRBV12-3 or TRBV12-4 and TRBJ1-1, with no clear D. This CDR3 contains 13 residues. With 6 bases removed from V and 1 base from J, the gap between germline ends came to 9 bases. CDR3 coding DNA: TGTGCCAGCAGCCCGAGCCCGAACACTGAAGCTTTCTTT. Its translation: CASSPSPNTEAFF.

The chain carries TRBV12-5 and TRBJ2-3; possibly TRBD1 for D (6 bases). The CDR3 totals 15 residues. Trimming stripped 4 bases from V and 4 bases from J, with 15 bases between. Germline V gene lookup returns CDR1 LGHNT and CDR2 FRNRAP. DNA of the CDR3: TGTGCTAGTGGTTATAGCTGGGGGCAAGCAGATACGCAGTATTTT. The encoded protein is CASGYSWGQADTQYF.

The chain couples TRBV6-2 or TRBV6-3 to TRBJ2-1; 13 nucleotides match TRBD2. Per the germline V gene, CDR1 is MNHEY and CDR2 is SVGEGT. The junction had 6 bases not matched to a gene; V was cut back by 5 bases and J by 5 bases. The CDR3 runs 16 residues. For the CDR3, the DNA is TGTGCCAGCAGTACCGGACTAGCGGGAGTGAACAATGAGCAGTTCTTC. Protein product: CASSTGLAGVNNEQFF.

This clone was counted only a few times. V gene TRBV7-8 combines with J gene TRBJ2-5; unclear D gene. Germline V gene data show CDR1 as SGHVS and CDR2 as FQNEAQ. V lost 3 bases and J lost 5, with 4 bases in between. This CDR3 is 11 amino acids long. CDR3 sequence: CASSFAETQYF. The CDR3 bases are TGTGCCAGCAGCTTCGCGGAGACCCAGTACTTC.

The gene calls are TRBV6-5 and TRBJ1-2; TRBD1 agrees at 9 bases. This CDR3 contains 15 residues. Germline V lookup: CDR1 MNHEY, CDR2 SVGAGI. The V segment lost 8 bases and the J segment 7 bases; nucleotides outside the gene matches: 14. In DNA form, the CDR3 reads TGTGCCAGCGTTCCAGCCACCGGGACAGGGATTGGCTACACCTTC. Residues: CASVPATGTGIGYTF.

The rearrangement links TRBV5-8 to TRBJ1-6; the match to TRBD1 covers 7 bases. This CDR3 is 12 amino acids long. Germline CDR1 is SGHTS and CDR2 is YDEGEE. The V and J ends lost 5 bases and 10 bases, in that order; junction bases with no gene match: 3. The CDR3 protein is CASRTGLSPLHF. For the CDR3, the DNA is TGTGCCAGCAGGACAGGGCTCTCACCCCTCCACTTT.

This sequence joins TRBV19 and TRBJ1-2; D uncertain. The V end lost 1 base, the J end lost 2 bases, and 8 bases lay between the germline ends. Germline V CDR1 and CDR2: LNHDA, SQIVND (reference sequence). The CDR3 sequence is 14 residues long. The CDR3 region has the DNA TGTGCCAGTAGTATAGCTGCCAGAAACTATGGCTACACCTTC. Residues: CASSIAARNYGYTF.

The V gene is TRBV5-1, the J gene TRBJ1-2; 11 bases are a match to TRBD1. CDR3 size: 14 residues. Trimming removed 5 bases from V and 7 bases from J; junction bases left unmatched: 7. Germline V CDR1 and CDR2: SGHRS, YFSETQ. Written as DNA, the CDR3 is TGCGCCAGCAGAGGGACAGGGGGAGGTGGTGGCTACACCTTC. Its protein is CASRGTGGGGGYTF.

The chain couples TRBV15 to TRBJ1-6; D ambiguous. The CDR3 has 17 amino acids. Between the trimmed V and J ends, which lost 1 base and 5 bases, there was a span of 15 bases. Germline V gene lookup returns CDR1 LNHNV and CDR2 YYDKDF (reference sequence). In nucleotides, the CDR3 is TGTGCCACCAGCAGAGCCGACGGAAGCAAACATAATTCACCCCTCCACTTT. As protein: CATSRADGSKHNSPLHF.

The J gene is TRBJ2-1, the V gene TRBV10-3, with D possibly being TRBD2 (6 bases). Trimming removed 6 bases from V and 4 bases from J, with 13 bases in between. The CDR3 length is 14 residues. Germline V lookup: CDR1 ENHRY, CDR2 SYGVKD. The CDR3 region has the DNA TGTGCCATCAGCCACGGGGAGGAATACAATGAGCAGTTCTTC. It encodes CAISHGEEYNEQFF.

This clone was seen only once. This sequence joins TRBV11-2 and TRBJ2-3, with D tentatively TRBD2 (6 bases). CDR3 length: 13 residues. In germline, CDR1 is SGHAT, CDR2 FQNNGV. The germline V and J ends were trimmed by 8 bases and 2 bases, with 11 bases remaining between them. The CDR3: CASRGGNTDTQYF. The CDR3 region has the DNA TGTGCCAGCCGGGGAGGCAACACAGATACGCAGTATTTT.

This clone occurred once. The chain uses TRBV6-5 and TRBJ1-2; 7 bases match TRBD1. Looked up from germline, CDR1 is MNHEY and CDR2 is SVGAGI. The CDR3 runs 14 residues. V dropped 4 bases and J dropped 3; count of bases not matched to a gene: 5. The CDR3 DNA is TGTGCCAGCAGTTCGGGGACAGAATACTATGGCTACACCTTC. Protein sequence: CASSSGTEYYGYTF.

The chain carries TRBV11-3 and TRBJ2-7; no definite D call. The germline gives CDR1 SGHNT, CDR2 YENEEA. The V and J ends lost 2 bases and 1 base respectively, with 9 bases between them. The CDR3 runs to 14 residues. The CDR3 region is CASSLQGSSYEQYF. CDR3 coding DNA: TGTGCCAGCAGCTTACAAGGATCTTCCTACGAGCAGTACTTC. Using reference TRBV11-3 and TRBJ2-7 for the parts outside the CDR3, the full variable domain is EAGVVQSPRYKIIEKKQPVAFWCNPISGHNTLYWYLQNLGQGPELLIRYENEEAVDDSQLPKDRFSAERLKGVDSTLKIQPAELGDSAVYLCASSLQGSSYEQYFGPGTRLTVT.

The V gene is TRBV10-1, the J gene TRBJ2-1; TRBD2 aligns across 8 bases. The germline V gene has CDR1 WNHNN and CDR2 SYGVQD (reference sequence). The junction had 9 bases not matched to a gene; V was cut back by 2 bases and J by 0 bases. The CDR3 contains 18 residues. CDR3 coding DNA: TGCGCCAGCAGTGAGAGCCTTCCTAGCGGGCACTCCTACAATGAGCAGTTCTTC. Translating it yields CASSESLPSGHSYNEQFF.

J is TRBJ2-6 and V is TRBV2; D not certain. Trimming removed 10 bases at V and 0 bases at J, with 7 bases between. Germline assignment: CDR1 SNHLY and CDR2 FYNNEI. The CDR3 has 13 amino acids. This CDR3 reads CATKYSGANVLTF. The CDR3 DNA reads as TGTGCCACCAAATACTCTGGGGCCAACGTCCTGACTTTC. The variable domain in full, completed from reference TRBV2 and TRBJ2-6, reads EPEVTQTPSHQVTQMGQEVILRCVPISNHLYFYWYRQILGQKVEFLVSFYNNEISEKSEIFDDQFSVERPDGSNFTLKIRSTKLEDSAMYFCATKYSGANVLTFGAGSRLTVL.

The chain combines TRBV27 with TRBJ2-7, with D possibly being TRBD1 or TRBD2 (6 bases each). With 6 bases removed from V and 1 base from J, the gap between germline ends came to 16 bases. The CDR3 is 15 residues long. Looked up from germline, CDR1 is MNHEY and CDR2 is SMNVEV (reference sequence). CDR3 loop: CASSYGGLSSYEQYF. In DNA, the CDR3 is TGTGCCAGCAGCTATGGGGGGCTTAGTTCCTACGAGCAGTACTTC.

This clone was observed once. The same CDR3 arises from other DNA sequences in this sample as well. The gene calls are TRBV7-9 and TRBJ2-7; D is undetermined. V was shortened by 6 bases and J by 2 bases, with 17 bases between the two germline ends. The CDR3 is 15 residues long. Germline assignment: CDR1 SEHNR and CDR2 FQNEAQ (reference sequence). CDR3 coding DNA: TGTGCCAGCAGGGACGGGCACCAAATAACCTACGAGCAGTACTTC. Protein product: CASRDGHQITYEQYF.

This chain connects TRBV4-3 to TRBJ2-1, with TRBD2 matching 11 bases. The CDR3 loop spans 15 amino acids. The V segment lost 1 base and the J segment 7 bases; nucleotides outside the gene matches: 3. Germline V gives CDR1 LGHNA, CDR2 YSLEER. CDR3 DNA: TGCGCCAGCAGCCAAGGACTAGCGGGACTGAATGAGCAGTTCTTC. It encodes CASSQGLAGLNEQFF.

The chain combines TRBV11-2 with TRBJ2-7; 8 nucleotides align to TRBD2. The CDR3 extends over 15 amino acids. From germline, CDR1 is SGHAT and CDR2 FQNNGV. After removal of 5 bases from V and 3 bases from J, the junction contained 9 bases not matched to a gene. CDR3 in amino acids: CASSRRGLAIYEQYF. CDR3 in DNA: TGTGCCAGCAGCCGAAGAGGACTAGCTATCTACGAGCAGTACTTC. Full variable domain (remainder filled in from reference TRBV11-2 and TRBJ2-7): EAGVAQSPRYKIIEKRQSVAFWCNPISGHATLYWYQQILGQGPKLLIQFQNNGVVDDSQLPKDRFSAERLKGVDSTLKIQPAKLEDSAVYLCASSRRGLAIYEQYFGPGTRLTVT.

This chain joins TRBV9 and TRBJ2-7; possibly TRBD2 for D (6 bases). Germline values: CDR1 SGDLS, CDR2 YYNGEE. This CDR3 is 15 amino acids long. Between the trimmed V and J ends, which lost 3 bases and 0 bases, there was a span of 13 bases. CDR3 nucleotide sequence: TGTGCCAGCAGCGAGGGACTCCTAACCTCCTACGAGCAGTACTTC. It is translated as CASSEGLLTSYEQYF.